This TCR beta chain appears in the sequencing data of a study of shared clonotypes between healthy human individuals. TCRdb keeps only in-frame clones here, not all; method: immunoSEQ multiplex PCR. This table has some 450,000 clones, roughly four fifths appearing once. Trimming removed 1 base from V and 6 bases from J, with 18 bases in between. This CDR3 spans 17 amino acids. Germline loops: CDR1 SGHVS, CDR2 FNYEAQ. Sequenced: PBMCs. The sequence was obtained from a woman in her 40s in good health. Some clones in this sample may be carry-over from other donors' samples. The chain uses TRBV7-6 and TRBJ1-4, with a weak D call TRBD1 (5 bases). The CDR3 DNA sequence: TGTGCCAGCAGCTTAGAAATAAGCTATGGGACGGATGAAAAACTGTTTTTT. Protein product: CASSLEISYGTDEKLFF.